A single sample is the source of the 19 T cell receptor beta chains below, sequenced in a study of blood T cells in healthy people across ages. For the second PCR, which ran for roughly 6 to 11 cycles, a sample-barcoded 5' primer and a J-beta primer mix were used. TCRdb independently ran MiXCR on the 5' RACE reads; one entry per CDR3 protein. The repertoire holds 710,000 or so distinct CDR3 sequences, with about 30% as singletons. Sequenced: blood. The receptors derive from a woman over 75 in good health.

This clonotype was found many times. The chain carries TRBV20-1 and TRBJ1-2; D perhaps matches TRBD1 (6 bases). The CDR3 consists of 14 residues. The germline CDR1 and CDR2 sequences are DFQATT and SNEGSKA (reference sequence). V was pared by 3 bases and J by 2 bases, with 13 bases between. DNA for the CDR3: TGCAGTGCTAGCCTCTCACAGGGCAACTATGGCTACACCTTC. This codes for CSASLSQGNYGYTF.

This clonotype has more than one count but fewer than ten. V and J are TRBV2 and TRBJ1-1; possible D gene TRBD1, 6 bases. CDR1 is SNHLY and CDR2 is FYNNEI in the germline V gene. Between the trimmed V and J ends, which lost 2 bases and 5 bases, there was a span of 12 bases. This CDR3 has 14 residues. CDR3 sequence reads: CASSELGRGTEAFF. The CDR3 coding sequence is TGTGCCAGCAGTGAATTGGGCAGGGGAACTGAAGCTTTCTTT.

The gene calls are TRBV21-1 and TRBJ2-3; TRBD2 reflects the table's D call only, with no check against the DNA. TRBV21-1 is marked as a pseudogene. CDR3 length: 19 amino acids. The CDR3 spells CARGVGSGGPPSDEDTQYF. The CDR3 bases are TGTGCCAGAGGGGTGGGGAGCGGGGGACCTCCATCCGATGAGGATACGCAGTATTTT.

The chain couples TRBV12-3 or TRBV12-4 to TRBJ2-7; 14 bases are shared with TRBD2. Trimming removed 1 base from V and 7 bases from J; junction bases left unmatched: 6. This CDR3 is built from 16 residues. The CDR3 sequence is CASSLGLAGGSAEQYF. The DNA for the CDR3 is TGTGCCAGCAGTTTAGGACTAGCGGGGGGGTCCGCAGAGCAGTACTTC.

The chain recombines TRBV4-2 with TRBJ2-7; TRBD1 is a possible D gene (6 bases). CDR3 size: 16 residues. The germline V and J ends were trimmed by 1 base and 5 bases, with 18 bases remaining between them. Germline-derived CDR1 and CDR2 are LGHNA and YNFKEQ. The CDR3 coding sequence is TGTGCCAGCAGCCAAGTAGGGGGACCCCAATTTGACGAGCAGTACTTC. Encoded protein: CASSQVGGPQFDEQYF.

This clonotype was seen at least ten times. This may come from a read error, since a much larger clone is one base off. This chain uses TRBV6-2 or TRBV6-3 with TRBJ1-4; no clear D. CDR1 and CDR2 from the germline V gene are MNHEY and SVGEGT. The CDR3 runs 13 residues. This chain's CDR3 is CASTADGFEKRFF. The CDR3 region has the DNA TGTGCCAGCACCGCGGATGGTTTCGAAAAACGGTTTTTT.

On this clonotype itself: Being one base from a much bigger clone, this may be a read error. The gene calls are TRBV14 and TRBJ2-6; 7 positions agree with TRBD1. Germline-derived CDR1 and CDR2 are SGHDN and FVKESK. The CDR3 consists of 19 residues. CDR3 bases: TGTACCAGCAGCCAAGAGGGGGACAGTGTTTTCTCTGGGGCCAACGTCCTGACTTTC. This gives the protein CTSSQEGDSVFSGANVLTF.

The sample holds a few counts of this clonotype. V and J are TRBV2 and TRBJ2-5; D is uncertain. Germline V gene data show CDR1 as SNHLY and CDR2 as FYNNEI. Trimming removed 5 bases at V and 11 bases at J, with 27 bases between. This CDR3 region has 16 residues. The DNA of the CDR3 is TGTGCCAGCAGTAGGAGCCCCTATCGGATTGTTAATGAGCAGTACTTC. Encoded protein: CASSRSPYRIVNEQYF.

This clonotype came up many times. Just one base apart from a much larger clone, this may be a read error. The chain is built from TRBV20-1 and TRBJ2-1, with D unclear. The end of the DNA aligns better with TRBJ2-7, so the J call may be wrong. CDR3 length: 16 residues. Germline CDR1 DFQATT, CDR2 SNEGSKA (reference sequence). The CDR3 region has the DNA TGCAGTGCTAGAGGCGGCCTGTCGGCTACCTACAATGAGCAGTACTTC. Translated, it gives CSARGGLSATYNEQYF.

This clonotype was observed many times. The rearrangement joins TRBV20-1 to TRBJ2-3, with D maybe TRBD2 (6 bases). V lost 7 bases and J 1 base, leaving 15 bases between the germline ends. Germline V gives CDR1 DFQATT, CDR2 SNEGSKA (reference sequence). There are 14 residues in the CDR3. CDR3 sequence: CSGVGVAGTDTQYF. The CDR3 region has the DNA TGCAGTGGTGTTGGGGTAGCGGGCACAGATACGCAGTATTTT.

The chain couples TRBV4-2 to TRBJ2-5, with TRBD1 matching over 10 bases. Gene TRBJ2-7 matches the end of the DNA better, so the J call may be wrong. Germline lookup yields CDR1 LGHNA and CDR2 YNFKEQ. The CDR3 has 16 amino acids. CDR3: CASSQDLGTGDYEQYF. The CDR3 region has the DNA TGTGCCAGCAGCCAGGATCTCGGGACAGGGGACTACGAGCAGTACTTC.

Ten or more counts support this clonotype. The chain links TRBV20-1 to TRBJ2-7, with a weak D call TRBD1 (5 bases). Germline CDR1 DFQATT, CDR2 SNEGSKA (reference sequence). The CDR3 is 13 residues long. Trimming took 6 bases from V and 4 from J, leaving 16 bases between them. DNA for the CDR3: TGCAGTGCGAGCCCGGACACTCCTTACGAGCAGTACTTC. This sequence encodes CSASPDTPYEQYF.

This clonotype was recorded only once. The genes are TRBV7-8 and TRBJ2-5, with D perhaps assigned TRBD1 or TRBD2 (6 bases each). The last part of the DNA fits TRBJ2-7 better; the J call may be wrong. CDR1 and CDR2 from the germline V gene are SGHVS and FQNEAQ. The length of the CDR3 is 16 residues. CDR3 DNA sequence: TGTGCCAGCAGCCTAGACGGGGGCCCTGATGCCTACGAGCAGTACTTC. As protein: CASSLDGGPDAYEQYF.

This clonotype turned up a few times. The CDR3 DNA follows: TGTGCCAGCAGCTTGGACCGCTCTGGAAACACCATATATTTT. Amino acids: CASSLDRSGNTIYF. This chain connects TRBV7-2 to TRBJ1-3; D is ambiguous. V lost 3 bases to trimming and J lost 0 bases, with 6 bases between them. CDR1 is SGHTA, CDR2 FQGNSA, per germline. This CDR3 has 14 amino acids.

CDR3 in amino acids: CASSLVRVENTEAFF. DNA of the CDR3: TGTGCCAGCAGCTTGGTCCGGGTGGAGAACACTGAAGCTTTCTTT. This rearrangement joins TRBV5-6 to TRBJ1-1; D ambiguous. From germline, CDR1 is SGHDT and CDR2 YYEEEE. CDR3 length: 15 residues. V lost 0 bases to trimming and J lost 1 base, with 10 bases between them.

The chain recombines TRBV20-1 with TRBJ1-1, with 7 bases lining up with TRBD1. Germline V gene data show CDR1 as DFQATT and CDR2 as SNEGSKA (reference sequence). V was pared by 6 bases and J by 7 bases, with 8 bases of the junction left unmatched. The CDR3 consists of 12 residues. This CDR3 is CSARSQGIEAFF. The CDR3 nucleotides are TGCAGTGCCAGATCACAGGGGATTGAAGCTTTCTTT.

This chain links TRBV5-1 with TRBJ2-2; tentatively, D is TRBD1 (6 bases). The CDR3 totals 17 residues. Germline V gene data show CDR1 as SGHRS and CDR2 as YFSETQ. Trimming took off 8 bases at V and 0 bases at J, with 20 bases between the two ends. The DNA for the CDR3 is TGCGCCAGTCATCTTCGGGGATCAGGGGCGAACACCGGGGAGCTGTTTTTT. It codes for CASHLRGSGANTGELFF.

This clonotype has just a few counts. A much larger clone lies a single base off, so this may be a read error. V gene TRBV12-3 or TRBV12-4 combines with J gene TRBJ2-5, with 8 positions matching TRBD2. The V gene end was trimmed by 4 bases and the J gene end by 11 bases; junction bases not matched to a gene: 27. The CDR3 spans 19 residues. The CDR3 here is CASSSHPGGGGGPTGEQYF. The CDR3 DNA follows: TGTGCCAGCAGTTCCCATCCTGGGGGGGGCGGGGGGCCCACGGGTGAGCAGTACTTC.

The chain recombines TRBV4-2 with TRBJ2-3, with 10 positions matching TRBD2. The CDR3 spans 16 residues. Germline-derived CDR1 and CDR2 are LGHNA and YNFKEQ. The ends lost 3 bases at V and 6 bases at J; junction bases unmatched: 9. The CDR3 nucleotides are TGTGCCAGCAGCCATGGTAGCGGGAGGTCCACGGATACGCAGTATTTT. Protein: CASSHGSGRSTDTQYF.